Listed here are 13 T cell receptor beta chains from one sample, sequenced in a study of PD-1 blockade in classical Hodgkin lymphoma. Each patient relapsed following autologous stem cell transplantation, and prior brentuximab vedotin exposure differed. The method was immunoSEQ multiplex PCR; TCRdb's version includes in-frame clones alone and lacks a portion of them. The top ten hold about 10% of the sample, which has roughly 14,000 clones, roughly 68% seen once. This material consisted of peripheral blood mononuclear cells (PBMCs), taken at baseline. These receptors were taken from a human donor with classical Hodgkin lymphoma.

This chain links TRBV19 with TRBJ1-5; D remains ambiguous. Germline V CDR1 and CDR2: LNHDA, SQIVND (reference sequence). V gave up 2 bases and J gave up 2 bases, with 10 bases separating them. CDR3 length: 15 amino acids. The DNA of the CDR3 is TGTGCCAGTAGTATAAATACTGGTGGCAATCAGCCCCAGCATTTT. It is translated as CASSINTGGNQPQHF. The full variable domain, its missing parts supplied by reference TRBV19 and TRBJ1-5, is DGGITQSPKYLFRKEGQNVTLSCEQNLNHDAMYWYRQDPGQGLRLIYYSQIVNDFQKGDIAEGYSVSREKKESFPLTVTSAQKNPTAFYLCASSINTGGNQPQHFGDGTRLSIL.

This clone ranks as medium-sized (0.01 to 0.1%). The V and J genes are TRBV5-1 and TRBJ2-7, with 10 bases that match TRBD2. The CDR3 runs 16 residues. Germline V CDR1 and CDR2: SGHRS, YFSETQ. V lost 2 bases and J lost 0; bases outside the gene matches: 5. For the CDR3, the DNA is TGCGCCAGCAGCTTATCACTAGCGGGGAGCTCCTACGAGCAGTACTTC. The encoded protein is CASSLSLAGSSYEQYF.

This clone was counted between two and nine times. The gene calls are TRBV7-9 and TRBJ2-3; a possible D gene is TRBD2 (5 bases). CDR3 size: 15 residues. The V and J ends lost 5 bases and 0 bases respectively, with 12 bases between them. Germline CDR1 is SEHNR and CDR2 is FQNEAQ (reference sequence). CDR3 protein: CASSLGAESTDTQYF. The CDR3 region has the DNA TGTGCCAGCAGCCTAGGAGCGGAGAGCACAGATACGCAGTATTTT.

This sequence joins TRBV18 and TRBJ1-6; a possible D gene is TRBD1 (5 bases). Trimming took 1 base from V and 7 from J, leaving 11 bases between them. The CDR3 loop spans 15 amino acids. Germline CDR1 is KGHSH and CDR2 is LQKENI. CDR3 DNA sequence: TGTGCCAGCTCACCACGGGGGACCGAGAATTCACCCCTCCACTTT. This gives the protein CASSPRGTENSPLHF.

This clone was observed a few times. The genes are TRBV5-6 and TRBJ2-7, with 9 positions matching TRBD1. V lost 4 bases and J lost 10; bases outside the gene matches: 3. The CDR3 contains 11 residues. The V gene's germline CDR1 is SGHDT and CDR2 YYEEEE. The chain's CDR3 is CASSTGGSQYF. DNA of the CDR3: TGTGCCAGCAGCACAGGGGGCAGTCAGTACTTC.

The CDR3 nucleotides are TGTGCCAGCAGTGATTCAGGGGTGGCGGATACGCAGTATTTT. Translated: CASSDSGVADTQYF. This sequence joins TRBV6-1 and TRBJ2-3; tentative D call: TRBD1 (6 bases). CDR3 length: 14 residues. V was trimmed by 3 bases and J by 6 bases, leaving 13 bases between them. CDR1 and CDR2 from the germline V gene are MNHNS and SASEGT.

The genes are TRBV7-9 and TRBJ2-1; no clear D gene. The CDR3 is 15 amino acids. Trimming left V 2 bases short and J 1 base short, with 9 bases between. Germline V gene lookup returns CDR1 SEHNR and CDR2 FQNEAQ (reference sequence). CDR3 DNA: TGTGCCAGCAGCTTATCCAGGAATTCCTACAATGAGCAGTTCTTC. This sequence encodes CASSLSRNSYNEQFF.

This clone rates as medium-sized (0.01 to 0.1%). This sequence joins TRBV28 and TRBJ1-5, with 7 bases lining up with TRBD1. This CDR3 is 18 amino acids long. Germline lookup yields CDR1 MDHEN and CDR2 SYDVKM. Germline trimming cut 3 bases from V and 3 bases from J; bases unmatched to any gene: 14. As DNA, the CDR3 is TGTGCCAGCAGTTTTTTTCAAGCGACAGGGAGGTACAATCAGCCCCAGCATTTT. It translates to CASSFFQATGRYNQPQHF.

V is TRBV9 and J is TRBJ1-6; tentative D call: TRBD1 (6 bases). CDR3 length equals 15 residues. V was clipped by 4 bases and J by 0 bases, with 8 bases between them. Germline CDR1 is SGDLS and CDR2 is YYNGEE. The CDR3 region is CASSTGSSYNSPLHF. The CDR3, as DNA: TGTGCCAGCAGCACAGGGAGCTCCTATAATTCACCCCTCCACTTT.

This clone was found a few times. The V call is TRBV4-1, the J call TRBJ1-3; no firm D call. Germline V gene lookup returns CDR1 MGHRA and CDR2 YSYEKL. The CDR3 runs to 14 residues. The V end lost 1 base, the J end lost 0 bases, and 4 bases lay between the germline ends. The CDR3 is CASSQAVSGNTIYF. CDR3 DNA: TGCGCCAGCAGCCAAGCAGTCTCTGGAAACACCATATATTTT.

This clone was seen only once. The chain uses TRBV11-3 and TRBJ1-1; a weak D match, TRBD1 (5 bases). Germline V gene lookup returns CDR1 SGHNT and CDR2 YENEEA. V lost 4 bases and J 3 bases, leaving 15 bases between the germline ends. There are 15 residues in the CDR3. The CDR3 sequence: CASSSGLLGDTEAFF. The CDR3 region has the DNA TGTGCCAGCAGCTCGGGACTCCTGGGGGACACTGAAGCTTTCTTT.

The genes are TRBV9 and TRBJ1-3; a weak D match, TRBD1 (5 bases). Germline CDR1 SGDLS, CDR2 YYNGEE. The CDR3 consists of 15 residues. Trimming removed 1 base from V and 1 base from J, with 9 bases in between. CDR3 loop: CASSVQEGSGNTIYF. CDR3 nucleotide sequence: TGTGCCAGCAGCGTACAGGAGGGGTCTGGAAACACCATATATTTT.

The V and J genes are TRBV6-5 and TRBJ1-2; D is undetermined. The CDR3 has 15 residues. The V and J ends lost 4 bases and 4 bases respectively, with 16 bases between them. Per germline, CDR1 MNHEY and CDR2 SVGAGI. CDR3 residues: CASSSPGGWGYGYTF. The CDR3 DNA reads TGTGCCAGCAGTTCCCCGGGAGGTTGGGGCTATGGCTACACCTTC.